Sequencing of this T cell receptor (beta chain) was carried out in a study of glioma-infiltrating T cells after dendritic cell vaccination. Background on the study: Autologous tumor lysate was loaded overnight onto monocyte-derived dendritic cells grown about seven days with IL-4 and GM-CSF.

Time point defined: after dendritic cell vaccination, including at tumor progression/relapse. Only patients with spare fresh-frozen tumor and over two years of follow-up were included. Blood PBMC samples: pre-vaccination, two weeks post third vaccination, and at tumor progression. The CDR3 totals 12 residues. Trimming took 7 bases from V and 4 from J, leaving 10 bases between them. Germline CDR1 reads SGHTA; CDR2 reads FQGNSA. Profiled with immunoSEQ multiplex PCR; TCRdb holds only in-frame clones, not every one. The sample lists about 94,000 clones, over 80% occurring once. The V and J genes are TRBV7-2 and TRBJ1-1; a possible D gene is TRBD1 (6 bases). The input for sequencing was blood, taken after dendritic cell vaccination. The TCR was taken from a human donor with glioblastoma. The CDR3 DNA reads TGTGCCAGCAATAGAGGGGGCACTGAAGCTTTCTTT. It yields the protein CASNRGGTEAFF.